This TCR beta chain came from a study of T cell changes during pregnancy in multiple sclerosis. Only in-frame clones appear in the TCRdb table, and some are missing; sequencing was by immunoSEQ multiplex PCR. The sample shows 40,000 to 45,000 clones, 75% to 90% of them seen only once. V was cut by 6 bases and J by 2 bases, with 16 bases left in between. The CDR3 extends over 16 amino acids. Germline CDR1 is LNHDA and CDR2 is SQIVND (reference sequence). Sequences were derived from CD4+ T cells from peripheral blood mononuclear cells, sampled in the first trimester of pregnancy. This sequence was found in a female donor with multiple sclerosis, enrolled in a pregnancy study. The V call is TRBV19, the J call TRBJ2-2, with D tentatively TRBD2 (5 bases). CDR3 in DNA: TGTGCCAGTAGCCCCGTAGGGAGACACAACACCGGGGAGCTGTTTTTT. The encoded protein is CASSPVGRHNTGELFF.